The 14 T cell receptor beta chains presented below share a single source sample, sequenced in a study of beta chain features in type 1 diabetes. Study-level findings and limits: Moderate yet significant TCRB CDR3 shortening was seen in Type 1 diabetes patients in all four CD4+ subsets.

Antigen specificity for these receptors is unknown. What was sequenced were expressed TCRB transcripts, since all of the isolated RNA had been reverse transcribed. Sequencing used immunoSEQ multiplex PCR; TCRdb keeps in-frame clones, though not all of them. Here the sample spans about 640,000 clones, roughly 12% being singletons. The sample consisted of naive CD4+ T cells from blood. Source of these receptors: a man aged 30 to 45 with type 1 diabetes.

Comment on this clone: The sample has other DNA sequences that encode this CDR3 too. V is TRBV9 and J is TRBJ2-5; 10 positions match TRBD1. There are 15 residues in the CDR3. The germline gives CDR1 SGDLS, CDR2 YYNGEE. Trimming at V came to 2 bases and at J to 4 bases, leaving 5 bases not matched to a gene. The chain's CDR3 is CASSVGTGEVETQYF. The CDR3 nucleotides are TGTGCCAGCAGCGTGGGGACAGGGGAGGTAGAGACCCAGTACTTC.

This clone was counted a single time. CDR3 DNA: TGTGCCAGCAGCATCATGACCGTCCAAGAGACCCAGTACTTC. Translating gives CASSIMTVQETQYF. The J gene is TRBJ2-5, the V gene TRBV7-9; D is ambiguous. The CDR3 covers 14 residues. Germline loops: CDR1 SEHNR, CDR2 FQNEAQ (reference sequence). V was cut by 5 bases and J by 1 base, with 11 bases left in between.

This clone has a handful of counts. V usage is TRBV2 and J usage is TRBJ1-1, with D uncertain. Germline V gene data show CDR1 as SNHLY and CDR2 as FYNNEI. V dropped 1 base and J dropped 5 bases, with 11 bases sitting between them. The CDR3 totals 14 residues. As DNA, the CDR3 is TGTGCCAGCAGTGAAGTCAGGCAGTCGACTGAAGCTTTCTTT. Its protein product is CASSEVRQSTEAFF.

This clone came up once. The rearrangement links TRBV6-6 to TRBJ2-7, with 9 bases matching TRBD1. From germline, CDR1 is MNHNY and CDR2 SVGAGI (reference sequence). The CDR3 loop spans 14 amino acids. Trimming removed 5 bases from V and 3 bases from J; junction bases left unmatched: 5. The CDR3 is CASSGTGIGYEQYF. The CDR3 coding sequence is TGTGCCAGCAGTGGGACAGGGATCGGCTACGAGCAGTACTTC.

The CDR3 DNA follows: TGTGCCAGCAGGATCGGCTATAATGAAAAACTGTTTTTT. Translation: CASRIGYNEKLFF. The rearrangement links TRBV7-2 to TRBJ1-4; D is undetermined. V was trimmed by 6 bases and J by 4 bases, leaving 9 bases between them. CDR3 length: 13 residues. Germline CDR1 reads SGHTA; CDR2 reads FQGNSA.

V and J are TRBV9 and TRBJ2-3; no clear D. CDR1 is SGDLS and CDR2 is YYNGEE in the germline V gene. Trimming stripped 3 bases from V and 0 bases from J, with 14 bases between. This CDR3 contains 16 residues. The CDR3 here is CASSAYGGYSTDTQYF. In DNA form, the CDR3 reads TGTGCCAGCAGCGCCTACGGTGGTTATAGCACAGATACGCAGTATTTT.

The V and J genes are TRBV27 and TRBJ1-5; 7 bases line up with TRBD1. Germline loops: CDR1 MNHEY, CDR2 SMNVEV (reference sequence). This CDR3 has 15 amino acids. The trim removed 6 bases at V and 1 base at J, leaving 6 bases unmatched. The CDR3 coding sequence is TGTGCCAGCAGCACCGGACAGGCGAGCAATCAGCCCCAGCATTTT. As protein: CASSTGQASNQPQHF.

To note about this clone: At one of its ends the junction is not consistent with the germline gene, which may arise from a read error. The rearrangement joins TRBV18 to TRBJ2-7; D possibly corresponds to TRBD1 (6 bases). Germline CDR1 KGHSH, CDR2 LQKENI. The CDR3 has 16 residues. The CDR3 loop is CASSPRDIRSSYKQYF. CDR3 DNA sequence: TGTGCCAGCTCACCACGGGACATACGGAGCTCCTACAAGCAGTACTTC.

This rearrangement joins TRBV4-2 to TRBJ2-3; D not certain. The CDR3 covers 14 residues. Trimming cost V 1 base and J 2 bases, with 7 bases left between them. From germline, CDR1 is LGHNA and CDR2 YNFKEQ. The chain's CDR3 is CASSQVASTDTQYF. As DNA, the CDR3 is TGTGCCAGCAGCCAAGTAGCCTCCACAGATACGCAGTATTTT.

There are a few counts of this clone. The gene calls are TRBV7-8 and TRBJ1-5; D ambiguous. Germline CDR1 reads SGHVS; CDR2 reads FQNEAQ. This CDR3 has 16 amino acids. The V end was cut by 2 bases, the J end by 2 bases, with 13 bases between. The CDR3 protein is CASSLTVSGGNQPQHF. In DNA, the CDR3 is TGTGCCAGCAGCTTAACAGTTTCCGGTGGCAATCAGCCCCAGCATTTT.

This clone came up a few times. The chain uses TRBV29-1 and TRBJ2-1, with D possibly being TRBD1 (6 bases). V was trimmed by 3 bases and J by 9 bases, leaving 12 bases between them. The CDR3 is 12 residues long. Germline V lookup: CDR1 SQVTM, CDR2 ANQGSEA. The CDR3 nucleotides are TGCAGCGTTGACTTCCAGGGGCCTGAGCAGTTCTTC. This gives the protein CSVDFQGPEQFF.

The chain carries TRBV19 and TRBJ2-1; D may correspond to TRBD1 or TRBD2 (6 bases each). V gave up 9 bases and J gave up 7 bases, with 16 bases separating them. The CDR3 is 13 amino acids. Germline CDR1 and CDR2: LNHDA and SQIVND (reference sequence). The CDR3: CASAKGGRNEQFF. CDR3 bases: TGTGCCAGCGCTAAGGGGGGCAGGAATGAGCAGTTCTTC.

The sample holds a few counts of this clone. This sequence joins TRBV5-1 and TRBJ2-7; 11 bases line up with TRBD1. The CDR3 spans 15 residues. Germline CDR1 SGHRS, CDR2 YFSETQ. Losses at the gene ends were 4 bases for V and 5 bases for J; bases not matched to a gene: 8. The CDR3 sequence is CASSTTGTGGDEQYF. CDR3 nucleotides: TGCGCCAGCAGCACGACCGGGACAGGGGGGGACGAGCAGTACTTC.

This clone was seen a handful of times. The chain joins TRBV5-6 to TRBJ2-3, with TRBD1 matching over 12 bases. The CDR3 is 19 residues long. With 3 bases clipped from V and 2 bases from J, the junction kept 13 bases outside the gene matches. In germline, CDR1 is SGHDT, CDR2 YYEEEE. CDR3 in DNA: TGTGCCAGCAGCTCCGCCGGGACAGGGGGCATTGGCTACACAGATACGCAGTATTTT. Its protein product is CASSSAGTGGIGYTDTQYF.